These 19 T cell receptor beta chains came from one sample sequenced in a study of Tregs in tolerant kidney transplant recipients. The assay was immunoSEQ multiplex PCR, and TCRdb's table has in-frame clones only and misses some. The data hold roughly 250,000 clones, with roughly 84% observed a single time. Sequenced material: CD4+ T cells from blood. The source is a human donor in good health.

The genes are TRBV5-4 and TRBJ2-6; D uncertain. The CDR3 length is 18 residues. Between the trimmed V and J ends, which lost 7 bases and 5 bases, there was a span of 25 bases. The germline gives CDR1 SGHNT, CDR2 YYREEE (reference sequence). Written as DNA, the CDR3 is TGTGCCAGCTTCAACGGCGTACCCAGACAAAGTCGGGCCAACGTCCTGACTTTC. Amino acid sequence: CASFNGVPRQSRANVLTF.

The rearrangement joins TRBV2 to TRBJ1-5; 7 positions match TRBD1. This CDR3 has 14 residues. CDR1 is SNHLY, CDR2 FYNNEI, per germline. V lost 10 bases and J lost 0; bases outside the gene matches: 6. The CDR3 here is CATRQGSSNQPQHF. The CDR3, as DNA: TGTGCCACAAGACAGGGCTCTAGCAATCAGCCCCAGCATTTT.

J is TRBJ1-1 and V is TRBV27; possibly TRBD1 for D (6 bases). The CDR3 contains 14 residues. Trimming took 4 bases from V and 0 from J, leaving 9 bases between them. Per the germline V gene, CDR1 is MNHEY and CDR2 is SMNVEV (reference sequence). In DNA, the CDR3 is TGTGCCAGCAGTTCACAGGGCATGAACACTGAAGCTTTCTTT. Protein sequence: CASSSQGMNTEAFF.

The chain joins TRBV9 to TRBJ2-2, with 7 nucleotides matching TRBD1. CDR3 length: 14 amino acids. V lost 6 bases, J lost 1 base, and 3 bases stayed unmatched. Germline CDR1 and CDR2: SGDLS and YYNGEE. CDR3 DNA: TGTGCCAGCACGGGACAGATGAACACCGGGGAGCTGTTTTTT. This sequence encodes CASTGQMNTGELFF.

The V gene is TRBV5-1, the J gene TRBJ2-7; 11 bases are shared with TRBD1. Germline CDR1 is SGHRS and CDR2 is YFSETQ. Trimming at V came to 4 bases and at J to 5 bases, leaving 5 bases not matched to a gene. CDR3 size: 14 residues. The CDR3 loop reads CASSGDRGSDEQYF. The DNA of the CDR3 is TGCGCCAGCAGCGGGGACAGGGGGTCCGACGAGCAGTACTTC.

The J gene is TRBJ2-3, the V gene TRBV13, with 9 bases that match TRBD2. The CDR3 is 16 amino acids. The V segment lost 1 base and the J segment 4 bases; nucleotides outside the gene matches: 6. Germline CDR1 is PRHDT and CDR2 is FYEKMQ (reference sequence). CDR3 sequence reads: CASSLASGRRSDTQYF. The CDR3 coding sequence is TGTGCCAGCAGCTTAGCCAGCGGGAGGCGGTCAGATACGCAGTATTTT.

The chain recombines TRBV12-5 with TRBJ2-2; perhaps D is TRBD1 or TRBD2 (6 bases each). V lost 4 bases to trimming and J lost 3 bases, with 21 bases between them. The length of the CDR3 is 18 residues. Germline V gene lookup returns CDR1 LGHNT and CDR2 FRNRAP. For the CDR3, the DNA is TGTGCTAGTGGTTCAAGGTTGTGGGGGGCGCGGGACACCGGGGAGCTGTTTTTT. Protein sequence: CASGSRLWGARDTGELFF.

CDR3 amino acids: CASTERLNTEAFF. CDR3 sequence (DNA): TGTGCCAGCACCGAGAGACTGAACACTGAAGCTTTCTTT. This chain links TRBV6-1 with TRBJ1-1; no definite D call. The CDR3 extends over 13 amino acids. In germline, CDR1 is MNHNS, CDR2 SASEGT. The V gene lost 7 bases and the J gene lost 0 bases, with 9 bases spanning the gap.

This clone was seen only a few times. DNA of the CDR3: TGTGCCATCAGCCAGGGTCCTCGACAGCCCCAGCATTTT. Translation: CAISQGPRQPQHF. J is TRBJ1-5 and V is TRBV10-3; perhaps TRBD1 as D (5 bases). Trimming left V 6 bases short and J 7 bases short, with 13 bases between. This CDR3 comprises 13 residues. The V gene's germline CDR1 is ENHRY and CDR2 SYGVKD.

The V gene is TRBV2, the J gene TRBJ1-5; tentative D call: TRBD1 (5 bases). This CDR3 comprises 14 residues. CDR1 is SNHLY and CDR2 is FYNNEI in the germline V gene. The V end lost 3 bases, the J end lost 3 bases, and 9 bases lay between the germline ends. The CDR3 protein is CASSDMGTNQPQHF. The CDR3 DNA is TGTGCCAGCAGTGATATGGGGACCAATCAGCCCCAGCATTTT.

This sequence joins TRBV21-1 and TRBJ1-1. TRBV21-1 has pseudogene status. This CDR3 region has 18 residues. Here the CDR3 reads CASSKVRKRFGLNTEAFF. The CDR3 DNA reads as TGTGCCAGCAGCAAAGTACGAAAGAGGTTTGGGTTGAACACTGAAGCTTTCTTT.

This clone was found a few times. The V call is TRBV4-1, the J call TRBJ2-2, with D possibly TRBD1 on 5 matching bases. Germline CDR1 MGHRA, CDR2 YSYEKL. This CDR3 has 14 residues. V dropped 5 bases and J dropped 5 bases, with 12 bases sitting between them. In DNA, the CDR3 is TGCGCCAGCAGCGCGCGACAGATGACCGGGGAGCTGTTTTTT. This sequence encodes CASSARQMTGELFF.

The chain joins TRBV23-1 to TRBJ2-5, with 9 bases lining up with TRBD1. TRBV23-1 is reported as an ORF; its role is uncertain. V dropped 4 bases and J dropped 2; count of bases not matched to a gene: 8. The CDR3 has 16 amino acids. This CDR3 reads CASSPGDREEQETQYF. CDR3 in DNA: TGCGCCAGCAGTCCTGGGGACAGGGAGGAACAAGAGACCCAGTACTTC.

This rearrangement joins TRBV5-1 to TRBJ1-5; D gene ambiguous. The V end was cut by 2 bases, the J end by 7 bases, with 16 bases between. Germline lookup yields CDR1 SGHRS and CDR2 YFSETQ. This CDR3 contains 15 residues. The CDR3, as DNA: TGCGCCAGCAGCTTAGGCGAGTCGGAAAAGCAGCCCCAGCATTTT. As protein: CASSLGESEKQPQHF.

This chain links TRBV5-1 with TRBJ1-6; no clear D gene. Trimming shortened V by 4 bases and J by 5 bases, and 16 bases separated the two germline ends. The CDR3 runs to 16 residues. The germline gives CDR1 SGHRS, CDR2 YFSETQ. The CDR3 DNA reads as TGCGCCAGCAGCCCCGGGCACGTCCCCGATAATTCACCCCTCCACTTT. It is translated as CASSPGHVPDNSPLHF.

The chain carries TRBV25-1 and TRBJ1-1; D ambiguous. In germline, CDR1 is MGHDK, CDR2 SYGVNS. Trimming left V 1 base short and J 5 bases short, with 14 bases between. This CDR3 is built from 15 residues. In DNA form, the CDR3 reads TGTGCCAGCAGTGAATCGGGTAGTGGGTTGACTGAAGCTTTCTTT. Its translation is CASSESGSGLTEAFF. The full variable domain, completed using reference TRBV25-1 and TRBJ1-1, is EADIYQTPRYLVIGTGKKITLECSQTMGHDKMYWYQQDPGMELHLIHYSYGVNSTEKGDLSSESTVSRIRTEHFPLTLESARPSHTSQYLCASSESGSGLTEAFFGQGTRLTVV.

The chain has TRBV18 and TRBJ2-2, with a weak D call TRBD1 (5 bases). The CDR3 has 14 amino acids. Germline CDR1 reads KGHSH; CDR2 reads LQKENI. The V gene lost 5 bases and the J gene lost 4 bases, with 11 bases spanning the gap. The CDR3 bases are TGTGCCAGCTCAGCAGGGATTCGCACCGGGGAGCTGTTTTTT. Its protein product is CASSAGIRTGELFF.

The rearrangement uses TRBV19 and TRBJ1-2, with 11 bases fitting TRBD1. This CDR3 has 15 amino acids. Losses at the gene ends were 6 bases for V and 8 bases for J; bases not matched to a gene: 11. CDR1 is LNHDA and CDR2 is SQIVND in the germline V gene (reference sequence). CDR3 amino acids: CASRNTGQGVLGYTF. As DNA, the CDR3 is TGTGCCAGTAGGAACACGGGACAGGGGGTTTTAGGCTACACCTTC. The whole variable domain, remainder taken from reference TRBV19 and TRBJ1-2, is DGGITQSPKYLFRKEGQNVTLSCEQNLNHDAMYWYRQDPGQGLRLIYYSQIVNDFQKGDIAEGYSVSREKKESFPLTVTSAQKNPTAFYLCASRNTGQGVLGYTFGSGTRLTVV.

For the CDR3, the DNA is TGTGCCAGTAGTATATCCGGGGGCGCTGGAAACACCATATATTTT. Translation gives CASSISGGAGNTIYF. The chain employs TRBV19 and TRBJ1-3; possibly TRBD1 for D (6 bases). Germline V gene sequence: CDR1 LNHDA, CDR2 SQIVND (reference sequence). V lost 2 bases and J 2 bases, leaving 10 bases between the germline ends. The CDR3 sequence is 15 residues long.